The rows below give T cell receptor beta chains drawn from one sample of a study of blood T cell repertoires in COVID-19. The method was immunoSEQ multiplex PCR; TCRdb's version includes in-frame clones alone and lacks a portion of them. Among 130,000 to 150,000 clones listed, 88% were seen once. The sequenced sample consisted of PBMCs or T cells enriched from blood (not recorded which). The receptors were gathered from a woman aged 25 to 39 with acute COVID-19. The CDR3 runs from the conserved cysteine through the conserved F or W. A D gene is named only where the DNA matches it firmly. Where a row states a size, it is once, few, many or the class of an expanded clone; other rows omit it.

.	TRBV5-8	TRBJ1-1	.	CASSVTDSYTEAFF	TGTGCCAGCAGCGTGACCGACAGCTACACTGAAGCTTTCTTT
TRBD2	TRBV6-2/TRBV6-3	TRBJ2-1	.	CASSYSRTSGNLEQFF	TGTGCCAGCAGTTACTCGAGGACTAGCGGGAATCTTGAGCAGTTCTTC
.	TRBV15	TRBJ1-2	.	CATSGLHQGTSNYGYTF	TGTGCCACCAGCGGTCTCCATCAGGGAACTTCTAACTATGGCTACACCTTC
TRBD2	TRBV27	TRBJ2-6	.	CASSPRTSGFSGANVLTF	TGTGCCAGCAGTCCTCGGACTAGCGGCTTCTCTGGGGCCAACGTCCTGACTTTC
TRBD2	TRBV3-1/TRBV3-2	TRBJ2-3	.	CASSRSVSTSGSGDTQYF	TGTGCCAGCAGCCGCTCGGTTAGTACTAGCGGGAGCGGAGATACGCAGTATTTT
.	TRBV15	TRBJ1-4	.	CATSRVGPTGELFF	TGTGCCACCAGCAGAGTGGGACCCACGGGGGAACTGTTTTTT
.	TRBV11-1	TRBJ2-2	.	CASSLTAGNTGELFF	TGTGCCAGCAGCTTAACCGCAGGGAACACCGGGGAGCTGTTTTTT
TRBD1	TRBV27	TRBJ1-2	.	CASSAWDRGTGYTF	TGTGCCAGCAGTGCCTGGGACAGGGGAACTGGCTACACCTTC
.	TRBV11-3	TRBJ2-1	.	CASSTTPETEQFF	TGTGCCAGCAGCACAACCCCCGAGACAGAGCAGTTCTTC
.	TRBV5-1	TRBJ2-5	.	CASSSEGVGSGRETQYF	TGCGCCAGCAGCTCGGAAGGGGTCGGGAGCGGTAGGGAGACCCAGTACTTC
.	TRBV30	TRBJ2-1	.	CAWRTGATGEQFF	TGTGCCTGGAGAACGGGAGCTACTGGCGAGCAGTTCTTC
.	TRBV20-1	TRBJ2-3	.	CSASGRGLGTDTQYF	TGCAGTGCTAGTGGCCGGGGTCTGGGCACAGATACGCAGTATTTT
TRBD1	TRBV28	TRBJ2-5	.	CASGDRVGLKTQYF	TGTGCCAGCGGAGACAGGGTCGGATTAAAGACCCAGTACTTC
.	TRBV6-5	TRBJ2-1	.	CASREDYGKYNEQFF	TGTGCCAGCAGGGAGGACTACGGAAAATACAATGAGCAGTTCTTC
TRBD1	TRBV30	TRBJ1-3	.	CAWSDTDRVGNTIYF	TGTGCCTGGAGTGATACGGACAGGGTCGGAAACACCATATATTTT
.	TRBV7-8	TRBJ1-1	.	CASSTMTTEAFF	TGTGCCAGCAGCACGATGACAACTGAAGCTTTCTTT
.	TRBV27	TRBJ1-2	.	CARIEGYTF	TGTGCCAGAATTGAGGGCTACACCTTC
.	TRBV19	TRBJ1-3	.	CASIRAGGNTIYF	TGTGCCAGTATCCGGGCGGGTGGAAACACCATATATTTT
.	TRBV6-4	TRBJ1-2	.	CASRPPGLGGYDYTF	TGTGCCAGCAGACCTCCGGGACTCGGGGGGTATGACTACACCTTC
.	TRBV7-8	TRBJ2-3	.	CASSFGEGRSTDTQYF	TGTGCCAGCAGCTTCGGTGAGGGGAGGAGCACAGATACGCAGTATTTT
TRBD1	TRBV5-1	TRBJ2-7	.	CASSHGQGASEGFEQYF	TGCGCCAGCAGCCACGGACAGGGGGCTAGCGAAGGATTCGAGCAGTACTTC
.	TRBV3-1/TRBV3-2	TRBJ2-5	.	CASSQKPGAETQYF	TGTGCCAGCAGCCAAAAACCGGGAGCGGAGACCCAGTACTTC
.	TRBV27	TRBJ2-1	.	CASSWGAGEHNEQFF	TGTGCCAGCAGTTGGGGGGCGGGAGAGCACAATGAGCAGTTCTTC
.	TRBV28	TRBJ1-4	.	CASSLFIGDEKLFF	TGTGCCAGCAGTTTATTTATAGGGGATGAAAAACTGTTTTTT
TRBD1	TRBV28	TRBJ1-5	.	CASRFPGQGHQPQHF	TGTGCCAGCAGATTCCCGGGACAGGGGCATCAGCCCCAGCATTTT
.	TRBV3-1/TRBV3-2	TRBJ2-7	.	CASSQAGYEQYF	TGTGCCAGCAGCCAAGCGGGGTACGAGCAGTACTTC
.	TRBV10-3	TRBJ1-4	.	CATKAGRTSQDEKLFF	TGTGCCACGAAGGCGGGGAGGACGTCACAAGATGAAAAACTGTTTTTT
.	TRBV6-4	TRBJ2-1	once	CASSLQGGYNEQFF	TGTGCCAGCAGTCTACAGGGTGGGTACAATGAGCAGTTCTTC
TRBD1	TRBV30	TRBJ1-3	.	CAVDRGTGNTIYF	TGTGCCGTGGACAGGGGAACAGGAAACACCATATATTTT
.	TRBV20-1	TRBJ1-5	.	CSASKQGLAQNQPQHF	TGCAGTGCTAGTAAGCAGGGTCTCGCCCAAAATCAGCCCCAGCATTTT
TRBD1	TRBV2	TRBJ1-1	.	CASRGQGAQSTEAFF	TGTGCCAGCAGGGGACAGGGAGCACAGAGCACTGAAGCTTTCTTT
TRBD1	TRBV13	TRBJ2-1	once	CASSLDRVGYFAAYNEQFF	TGTGCCAGCAGCCTGGACAGGGTTGGCTACTTTGCGGCCTACAATGAGCAGTTCTTC
.	TRBV5-8	TRBJ2-1	.	CASSSSSNNEQFF	TGTGCCAGCAGCTCTAGTTCAAACAATGAGCAGTTCTTC
TRBD2	TRBV9	TRBJ2-1	.	CASSVEISGSANEQFF	TGTGCCAGCAGCGTAGAGATTAGCGGGAGCGCTAATGAGCAGTTCTTC
TRBD1	TRBV30	TRBJ1-4	.	CAWGDSQFATNEKLFF	TGTGCCTGGGGGGACAGCCAGTTTGCAACTAATGAAAAACTGTTTTTT
TRBD1	TRBV3-1/TRBV3-2	TRBJ1-6	.	CASSQAQGVGSPLHF	TGTGCCAGCAGCCAAGCCCAGGGGGTAGGGTCACCCCTCCACTTT
TRBD2	TRBV7-3	TRBJ2-1	.	CASSLGTSGSQDEQFF	TGTGCCAGCAGCTTAGGGACAAGCGGGAGTCAGGATGAGCAGTTCTTC
TRBD1	TRBV28	TRBJ1-2	few	CASSQGTGANYGYTF	TGTGCCAGCAGTCAAGGGACAGGAGCTAACTATGGCTACACCTTC
.	TRBV18	TRBJ1-2	.	CASSPPTGDYGYTF	TGTGCCAGCTCACCACCGACGGGAGACTATGGCTACACCTTC
TRBD1	TRBV10-3	TRBJ1-1	.	CAISPRTGEGTEAFF	TGTGCCATCAGTCCCCGGACAGGGGAAGGCACTGAAGCTTTCTTT
.	TRBV2	TRBJ2-5	.	CASKELVETQYF	TGTGCCAGCAAAGAACTGGTAGAGACCCAGTACTTC
TRBD1	TRBV5-4	TRBJ2-1	.	CASSLVGQGYNEQFF	TGTGCCAGCAGCTTGGTTGGACAGGGCTACAATGAGCAGTTCTTC
TRBD2	TRBV7-3	TRBJ2-1	.	CASSLTSEDYNEQFF	TGTGCCAGCAGCTTGACTAGCGAAGACTACAATGAGCAGTTCTTC
.	TRBV5-4	TRBJ2-2	.	CASSPANTGELFF	TGTGCCAGCAGCCCCGCGAACACCGGGGAGCTGTTTTTT
TRBD2	TRBV4-3	TRBJ2-7	.	CASSQLAGGTYEQYF	TGCGCCAGCAGCCAACTAGCGGGAGGTACCTACGAGCAGTACTTC
.	TRBV6-2/TRBV6-3	TRBJ2-5	.	CASSYQGLKETQYF	TGTGCCAGCAGTTACCAGGGACTTAAGGAGACCCAGTACTTC
.	TRBV30	TRBJ1-3	.	CAWTPSPGSGNTIYF	TGTGCCTGGACCCCAAGTCCCGGCTCTGGAAACACCATATATTTT
TRBD1	TRBV24-1	TRBJ2-2	.	CATSDLGTGDTGELFF	TGTGCCACCAGTGATTTAGGGACAGGGGACACCGGGGAGCTGTTTTTT
.	TRBV15	TRBJ2-7	.	CATSREHFGGYEQYF	TGTGCCACCAGCAGAGAACATTTTGGGGGGTACGAGCAGTACTTC
TRBD2	TRBV18	TRBJ2-7	.	CASSLSGGGYEQYF	TGTGCCAGCTCACTTAGCGGGGGAGGCTACGAGCAGTACTTC
TRBD1	TRBV2	TRBJ1-2	.	CASTKDRVRNYGYTF	TGTGCCAGCACTAAAGACAGGGTTAGGAACTATGGCTACACCTTC
.	TRBV28	TRBJ1-3	.	CASSLSSGNTIYF	TGTGCCAGCAGTTTATCGTCTGGAAACACCATATATTTT